A single sample gave rise to the 5 T cell receptor beta chains below, sequenced in a study of blood T cell repertoires in COVID-19 (dated by TCRdb to 2018 to 2021). The protocol used for the library was the immunoSEQ multiplex PCR assay. The immuneACCESS repertoire file appears here via TCRdb, limited to in-frame rearrangements. These files lack a portion of the clones; in checked studies, under half of the deficit traces to unresolved V genes, and the cause of the others is not known. The sample table contains 250,000 to 300,000 clones; only one count was recorded for about 90% of them. The leading ten clones occupy 5.5% to 8% of the sample. Sequenced sample: peripheral blood. These receptors originate from a woman between 50 and 59 years old with COVID-19, enrolled during active disease.

The chain joins TRBV9 to TRBJ2-7, with D perhaps TRBD2 (6 bases). This CDR3 is built from 15 residues. Between the trimmed V and J ends, which lost 3 bases and 0 bases, there was a span of 13 bases. Germline CDR1 SGDLS, CDR2 YYNGEE. In DNA, the CDR3 is TGTGCCAGCAGCGCCCACGGGACTGACTCCTACGAGCAGTACTTC. As protein: CASSAHGTDSYEQYF.

The table lists this clone with a few counts. The chain is built from TRBV15 and TRBJ1-5, with TRBD1 identical over 8 bases. The CDR3 runs 17 residues. Per germline, CDR1 LNHNV and CDR2 YYDKDF (reference sequence). Losses at the gene ends were 4 bases for V and 4 bases for J; bases not matched to a gene: 12. The CDR3 region has the DNA TGTGCCACCAGCACCGGGACAGGAATGTTAGGAAATCAGCCCCAGCATTTT. Amino acids: CATSTGTGMLGNQPQHF.

V and J are TRBV27 and TRBJ2-1; the match to TRBD2 covers 10 bases. V was pared by 6 bases and J by 5 bases, with 10 bases of the junction left unmatched. Germline lookup yields CDR1 MNHEY and CDR2 SMNVEV (reference sequence). The CDR3 is 16 residues long. CDR3 loop: CASSPEPSGSNNEQFF. The CDR3 nucleotides are TGTGCCAGCAGCCCCGAGCCTAGCGGGAGTAACAATGAGCAGTTCTTC.

This clone was seen once. The chain recombines TRBV9 with TRBJ1-4; 8 nucleotides line up with TRBD1. With V trimmed by 0 bases and J by 8 bases, 3 bases remained unmatched. The CDR3 is 14 amino acids. CDR1 and CDR2 (germline): SGDLS, YYNGEE. CDR3 nucleotide sequence: TGTGCCAGCAGCGTAGCCTACAGGGGGGAAAAACTGTTTTTT. This translates into CASSVAYRGEKLFF.

This chain uses TRBV18 with TRBJ2-7; a possible D gene is TRBD2 (6 bases). V lost 3 bases and J lost 1, with 13 bases in between. The CDR3 is 15 residues long. Germline V gives CDR1 KGHSH, CDR2 LQKENI. The CDR3 DNA sequence: TGTGCCAGCTCACCTCTCGGGAGTGTATCCTACGAGCAGTACTTC. Its protein product is CASSPLGSVSYEQYF.